What follows are 21 T cell receptor beta chains derived from one specimen sequenced in a study of T cell clonotyping in hematopoietic cell transplantation. The method was immunoSEQ multiplex PCR; TCRdb's version includes in-frame clones alone and lacks a portion of them. The sample has about 69,000 clones; approximately 94% are singletons. Sequences were obtained from peripheral blood mononuclear cells. Source of these receptors: a man aged 50 to 59 in good health. Some clones in this sample may be carry-over from other donors' samples.

The V gene is TRBV11-3, the J gene TRBJ2-2; D is ambiguous. The V gene's germline CDR1 is SGHNT and CDR2 YENEEA. CDR3 size: 13 residues. Trimming cost V 0 bases and J 5 bases, with 4 bases left between them. This CDR3 is CASSLDRTGELFF. For the CDR3, the DNA is TGTGCCAGCAGCTTAGACAGGACCGGGGAGCTGTTTTTT. Full variable domain (missing parts from reference TRBV11-3 and TRBJ2-2): EAGVVQSPRYKIIEKKQPVAFWCNPISGHNTLYWYLQNLGQGPELLIRYENEEAVDDSQLPKDRFSAERLKGVDSTLKIQPAELGDSAVYLCASSLDRTGELFFGEGSRLTVL.

The chain uses TRBV6-1 and TRBJ1-4; perhaps TRBD1 as D (5 bases). Germline CDR1 MNHNS, CDR2 SASEGT. Trimming took off 1 base at V and 7 bases at J, with 10 bases between the two ends. The length of the CDR3 is 14 residues. The chain's CDR3 is CASSEGGAGEKLFF. For the CDR3, the DNA is TGTGCCAGCAGTGAAGGAGGGGCGGGTGAAAAACTGTTTTTT.

The chain is built from TRBV18 and TRBJ2-3; a weak D match, TRBD1 (6 bases). V was trimmed by 5 bases and J by 6 bases, leaving 18 bases between them. Germline loops: CDR1 KGHSH, CDR2 LQKENI. The CDR3 has 15 residues. Written as DNA, the CDR3 is TGTGCCAGCTCAGGGGCCCAGGGGACCGTCGATACGCAGTATTTT. This translates into CASSGAQGTVDTQYF.

The chain carries TRBV30 and TRBJ1-3; no clear D gene. V dropped 0 bases and J dropped 0 bases, with 9 bases sitting between them. Germline CDR1 reads GTSNPN; CDR2 reads SVGIG (reference sequence). This CDR3 contains 15 residues. CDR3 region: CAWSVRKASGNTIYF. The CDR3 DNA reads as TGTGCCTGGAGTGTACGGAAGGCCTCTGGAAACACCATATATTTT.

CDR3 protein: CASSVEFRTEAFF. The CDR3, as DNA: TGTGCCAGCAGCGTAGAATTCAGAACTGAAGCTTTCTTT. The rearrangement uses TRBV9 and TRBJ1-1, with D unresolved. Trimming removed 0 bases at V and 5 bases at J, with 8 bases between. Germline V gene lookup returns CDR1 SGDLS and CDR2 YYNGEE. This CDR3 spans 13 amino acids.

The CDR3: CASSLQGGVTYGYTF. Here the CDR3 DNA reads TGTGCCAGCAGCTTACAGGGCGGGGTAACTTATGGCTACACCTTC. The V and J genes are TRBV7-6 and TRBJ1-2; D is perhaps TRBD1 (5 bases). Germline-derived CDR1 and CDR2 are SGHVS and FNYEAQ. Trimming removed 2 bases at V and 5 bases at J, with 15 bases between. CDR3 size: 15 residues.

The genes are TRBV5-1 and TRBJ1-1, with 8 positions matching TRBD1. The CDR3 sequence is 17 residues long. V shed 2 bases and J 1 base; nucleotides not matched to a gene: 10. Germline loops: CDR1 SGHRS, CDR2 YFSETQ. CDR3 DNA: TGCGCCAGCAGCTTAAGTACAGGGGGGGTTTCGAACACTGAAGCTTTCTTT. Amino acids: CASSLSTGGVSNTEAFF. The whole variable domain, filled in from reference TRBV5-1 and TRBJ1-1, reads KAGVTQTPRYLIKTRGQQVTLSCSPISGHRSVSWYQQTPGQGLQFLFEYFSETQRNKGNFPGRFSGRQFSNSRSEMNVSTLELGDSALYLCASSLSTGGVSNTEAFFGQGTRLTVV.

J is TRBJ1-1 and V is TRBV5-1; TRBD1 aligns across 12 bases. There are 17 residues in the CDR3. The trim removed 4 bases at V and 4 bases at J, leaving 11 bases unmatched. CDR1 is SGHRS, CDR2 YFSETQ, per germline. In DNA, the CDR3 is TGCGCCAGCAGCCTGGGGGGGACAGGGGGCATGGGCACTGAAGCTTTCTTT. Translation: CASSLGGTGGMGTEAFF. Full variable domain (rest looked up from reference TRBV5-1 and TRBJ1-1): KAGVTQTPRYLIKTRGQQVTLSCSPISGHRSVSWYQQTPGQGLQFLFEYFSETQRNKGNFPGRFSGRQFSNSRSEMNVSTLELGDSALYLCASSLGGTGGMGTEAFFGQGTRLTVV.

This CDR3 reads CASSYRQGQGNEKLFF. CDR3 nucleotides: TGTGCCAGCAGTTACCGCCAAGGACAGGGGAATGAAAAACTGTTTTTT. The J gene is TRBJ1-4, the V gene TRBV6-5, with TRBD1 identical over 9 bases. CDR1 and CDR2 from the germline V gene are MNHEY and SVGAGI. The CDR3 length is 16 residues. V dropped 2 bases and J dropped 5; count of bases not matched to a gene: 6.

This clone was seen a single time. The chain employs TRBV6-5 and TRBJ1-1, with D unclear. The CDR3 contains 14 residues. V lost 6 bases and J 2 bases, leaving 13 bases between the germline ends. Germline V CDR1 and CDR2: MNHEY, SVGAGI. The CDR3 region is CASSHHPSNTEAFF. For the CDR3, the DNA is TGTGCCAGCAGCCACCACCCGAGTAACACTGAAGCTTTCTTT.

This clone was seen just once. The chain uses TRBV2 and TRBJ2-3; perhaps TRBD1 as D (6 bases). Germline V gene lookup returns CDR1 SNHLY and CDR2 FYNNEI. Trimming removed 11 bases from V and 2 bases from J, with 20 bases in between. The CDR3 extends over 15 amino acids. Here the CDR3 reads CAQTLGTPPTDTQYF. The CDR3 DNA reads TGTGCCCAAACCCTCGGGACACCACCCACAGATACGCAGTATTTT.

V gene TRBV29-1 combines with J gene TRBJ1-3; D uncertain. The CDR3 runs 15 residues. Germline V gene data show CDR1 as SQVTM and CDR2 as ANQGSEA. The V end was cut by 6 bases, the J end by 4 bases, with 19 bases between. The CDR3 region has the DNA TGCAGCGTCATGACGGCAGTCTCCAAAGGAAACACCATATATTTT. Translating it yields CSVMTAVSKGNTIYF.

This CDR3 is CASSFRLRTGHTGELFF. In DNA form, the CDR3 reads TGTGCCAGCAGTTTTCGCCTAAGGACAGGCCACACCGGGGAGCTGTTTTTT. The chain recombines TRBV28 with TRBJ2-2; 7 positions agree with TRBD1. Losses at the gene ends were 3 bases for V and 3 bases for J; bases not matched to a gene: 10. This CDR3 region has 17 residues. Germline V gene data show CDR1 as MDHEN and CDR2 as SYDVKM.

This clone was seen just once. This chain links TRBV30 with TRBJ2-3; a weak D match, TRBD1 (6 bases). The germline V gene encodes CDR1 GTSNPN and CDR2 SVGIG (reference sequence). V was cut by 2 bases and J by 6 bases, with 12 bases left in between. The CDR3 has 13 residues. This chain's CDR3 is CAWSYSGADTQYF. In DNA, the CDR3 is TGTGCCTGGAGTTATTCAGGGGCGGATACGCAGTATTTT. Looking up the rest from reference TRBV30 and TRBJ2-3 gives the full variable domain: SQTIHQWPATLVQPVGSPLSLECTVEGTSNPNLYWYRQAAGRGLQLLFYSVGIGQISSEVPQNLSASRPQDRQFILSSKKLLLSDSGFYLCAWSYSGADTQYFGPGTRLTVL.

This clone appeared once. This chain connects TRBV30 to TRBJ2-2; 7 bases align to TRBD2. The germline V gene encodes CDR1 GTSNPN and CDR2 SVGIG (reference sequence). J was trimmed by 7 bases and V by 1 base; bases with no gene match: 6. The CDR3 has 14 amino acids. DNA of the CDR3: TGTGCCTGGAGTGGGTCCAGGGAGGGCGGGGAGCTGTTTTTT. Its protein product is CAWSGSREGGELFF. Filled out from reference TRBV30 and TRBJ2-2, the complete variable domain reads SQTIHQWPATLVQPVGSPLSLECTVEGTSNPNLYWYRQAAGRGLQLLFYSVGIGQISSEVPQNLSASRPQDRQFILSSKKLLLSDSGFYLCAWSGSREGGELFFGEGSRLTVL.

The rearrangement uses TRBV6-1 and TRBJ2-7; 10 bases align to TRBD1. Germline CDR1 is MNHNS and CDR2 is SASEGT. There are 15 residues in the CDR3. The J segment lost 6 bases and the V segment lost 2 bases, leaving 7 bases of the junction unmatched. The CDR3 coding sequence is TGTGCCAGCAGTGAACAAGGGACAGGGGAAGGCGAGCAGTACTTC. Its translation: CASSEQGTGEGEQYF.

The chain recombines TRBV30 with TRBJ1-5; TRBD1 aligns across 11 bases. CDR1 and CDR2 (germline): GTSNPN, SVGIG (reference sequence). The CDR3 consists of 19 residues. Trimming took 3 bases from V and 6 from J; bases not matched to a gene: 19. The CDR3 region has the DNA TGTGCCTGGAGCGCAGGGACAGGGGGTCTCGAAGGGTTGTCTCAGCCCCAGCATTTT. Protein: CAWSAGTGGLEGLSQPQHF. Full variable domain (outside the CDR3, taken from reference TRBV30 and TRBJ1-5): SQTIHQWPATLVQPVGSPLSLECTVEGTSNPNLYWYRQAAGRGLQLLFYSVGIGQISSEVPQNLSASRPQDRQFILSSKKLLLSDSGFYLCAWSAGTGGLEGLSQPQHFGDGTRLSIL.

The chain carries TRBV6-6 and TRBJ1-5, with D perhaps matching TRBD1 (6 bases). Germline assignment: CDR1 MNHNY and CDR2 SVGAGI (reference sequence). This CDR3 is 16 amino acids long. V was pared by 0 bases and J by 4 bases, with 13 bases between. Here the CDR3 reads CASSYSGGAGNQPQHF. The CDR3 bases are TGTGCCAGCAGTTACTCGGGGGGGGCCGGAAATCAGCCCCAGCATTTT.

V gene TRBV6-5 combines with J gene TRBJ1-3, with TRBD1 as a possible D gene (5 bases). Germline CDR1 MNHEY, CDR2 SVGAGI. The CDR3 is 14 amino acids. Trimming removed 2 bases at V and 2 bases at J, with 7 bases between. The CDR3 is CASSYRGTGNTIYF. The CDR3 nucleotides are TGTGCCAGCAGTTACAGGGGAACTGGAAACACCATATATTTT.

J is TRBJ1-5 and V is TRBV11-2, with 10 nucleotides matching TRBD1. Germline lookup yields CDR1 SGHAT and CDR2 FQNNGV. V lost 1 base and J lost 7; bases outside the gene matches: 7. The CDR3 sequence is 16 residues long. The CDR3 loop reads CASSLGDRGLGQPQHF. The CDR3 nucleotides read TGTGCCAGCAGCTTAGGCGACAGGGGGCTGGGGCAGCCCCAGCATTTT.

This chain uses TRBV30 with TRBJ2-3, with 11 bases fitting TRBD1. Germline V gene sequence: CDR1 GTSNPN, CDR2 SVGIG (reference sequence). V was pared by 2 bases and J by 4 bases, with 8 bases of the junction left unmatched. The CDR3 has 16 residues. This CDR3 reads CAWSPPGTGGPDTQYF. The CDR3 DNA is TGTGCCTGGAGTCCGCCCGGGACAGGGGGTCCAGATACGCAGTATTTT.